A single sample is the source of the 31 T cell receptor beta chains below, sequenced in a study of T cell changes during pregnancy in multiple sclerosis. TCRdb's table, derived via immunoSEQ multiplex PCR, lists solely in-frame clones and lacks some. Among roughly 60,000 clones listed, more than 90% were seen once. This specimen consisted of peripheral blood, obtained in the second trimester of pregnancy. The receptors stem from a female donor with multiple sclerosis, enrolled in a pregnancy study.

This chain connects TRBV4-1 to TRBJ2-5, with TRBD2 matching 8 bases. The trim removed 4 bases at V and 7 bases at J, leaving 5 bases unmatched. The CDR3 is made up of 13 amino acids. CDR1 is MGHRA and CDR2 is YSYEKL in the germline V gene. In DNA form, the CDR3 reads TGCGCCAGCAGCCCGACTAGCGAAGGGACCCAGTACTTC. Its translation: CASSPTSEGTQYF.

A note on this clone: This may come from a read error, since a much larger clone is one base off. Other DNA sequences in the same sample also yield this CDR3. This chain connects TRBV19 to TRBJ1-2, with 8 bases lining up with TRBD1. This CDR3 region has 15 residues. CDR1 and CDR2 (germline): LNHDA, SQIVND (reference sequence). The CDR3 here is CASSITPPGGRGYTF. For the CDR3, the DNA is TGTGCCAGTAGTATAACCCCCCCAGGGGGCCGAGGCTACACTTTC. Complete variable domain (other parts from reference TRBV19 and TRBJ1-2): DGGITQSPKYLFRKEGQNVTLSCEQNLNHDAMYWYRQDPGQGLRLIYYSQIVNDFQKGDIAEGYSVSREKKESFPLTVTSAQKNPTAFYLCASSITPPGGRGYTFGSGTRLTVV.

This clone showed up just once. The chain employs TRBV28 and TRBJ2-3; possibly TRBD1 for D (6 bases). V was clipped by 0 bases and J by 1 base, with 11 bases between them. CDR3 length: 16 amino acids. Germline V CDR1 and CDR2: MDHEN, SYDVKM. This chain's CDR3 is CASSLWVRGRTDTQYF. CDR3 DNA sequence: TGTGCCAGCAGTTTATGGGTCAGGGGACGCACAGATACGCAGTATTTT.

V usage is TRBV21-1 and J usage is TRBJ2-7; the DNA was not used to check the table's D call, TRBD1. TRBV21-1 is termed a pseudogene. The CDR3 is 15 amino acids. CDR3 residues: CASIKQGVVPYEQYF. The CDR3 DNA is TGTGCCAGCATCAAACAGGGGGTCGTACCCTACGAGCAGTACTTC.

CDR3 protein: CASSRQYSGANVLTF. The CDR3 DNA is TGTGCCAGCAGTCGACAGTATTCCGGGGCCAACGTCCTGACTTTC. V gene TRBV6-5 combines with J gene TRBJ2-6; perhaps TRBD1 as D (5 bases). Trimming removed 5 bases from V and 4 bases from J, with 12 bases in between. Per the germline V gene, CDR1 is MNHEY and CDR2 is SVGAGI. The CDR3 length is 15 residues.

The CDR3 is CASSQQQSREGWETQYF. CDR3 DNA sequence: TGTGCCAGCAGCCAACAACAGAGTCGGGAGGGGTGGGAGACCCAGTACTTC. The V gene is TRBV5-5, the J gene TRBJ2-5, with TRBD2 identical over 8 bases. J was trimmed by 5 bases and V by 4 bases; bases with no gene match: 16. The CDR3 length is 17 residues. Germline V gives CDR1 SGHKS, CDR2 YYEKEE (reference sequence).

This chain joins TRBV5-5 and TRBJ1-2; D call uncertain. Deletions cut 0 bases from V and 2 bases from J, with 11 bases between. In germline, CDR1 is SGHKS, CDR2 YYEKEE (reference sequence). The CDR3 is 15 residues long. CDR3 sequence reads: CASSLDGSLNYGYTF. CDR3 nucleotide sequence: TGTGCCAGCAGCTTGGACGGGAGTTTAAACTATGGCTACACCTTC.

This sequence joins TRBV7-2 and TRBJ2-1, with a tentative D call TRBD2 (5 bases). Per the germline V gene, CDR1 is SGHTA and CDR2 is FQGNSA. CDR3 length: 14 amino acids. Deletions cut 1 base from V and 10 bases from J, with 14 bases between. The CDR3 reads CASSLGGPTKEQFF. CDR3 DNA sequence: TGTGCCAGCAGCTTAGGCGGCCCGACTAAGGAGCAGTTCTTC.

The J gene is TRBJ2-7, the V gene TRBV4-3, with 10 bases matching TRBD1. Trimming cost V 3 bases and J 5 bases; bases outside gene matches: 1. CDR1 is LGHNA, CDR2 YSLEER, per germline. This CDR3 spans 13 amino acids. The CDR3 reads CASSHGTGDEQYF. CDR3 DNA sequence: TGCGCCAGCAGCCACGGGACAGGGGACGAGCAGTACTTC.

This chain joins TRBV5-5 and TRBJ2-4; D perhaps matches TRBD2 (6 bases). The germline V gene has CDR1 SGHKS and CDR2 YYEKEE (reference sequence). This CDR3 is built from 14 residues. V was shortened by 6 bases and J by 0 bases, with 10 bases between the two germline ends. CDR3 coding DNA: TGTGCCAGCAACCGGGACTTAGCCAAAAACATTCAGTACTTC. This gives the protein CASNRDLAKNIQYF.

This sequence joins TRBV10-3 and TRBJ1-2, with a possible D match to TRBD1 (6 bases). V was clipped by 4 bases and J by 0 bases, with 15 bases between them. Germline assignment: CDR1 ENHRY and CDR2 SYGVKD. This CDR3 spans 16 amino acids. The CDR3 nucleotides are TGTGCCATCAGTGCTTATTCTACAGGGACTAACTATGGCTACACCTTC. The encoded protein is CAISAYSTGTNYGYTF.

The chain employs TRBV11-2 and TRBJ2-1; D perhaps matches TRBD1 (5 bases). V was cut by 1 base and J by 2 bases, with 6 bases left in between. This CDR3 has 14 residues. In germline, CDR1 is SGHAT, CDR2 FQNNGV. This CDR3 reads CASSLGTTYNEQFF. The CDR3, as DNA: TGTGCCAGCAGCTTAGGGACAACCTACAATGAGCAGTTCTTC. Complete variable domain (other parts from reference TRBV11-2 and TRBJ2-1): EAGVAQSPRYKIIEKRQSVAFWCNPISGHATLYWYQQILGQGPKLLIQFQNNGVVDDSQLPKDRFSAERLKGVDSTLKIQPAKLEDSAVYLCASSLGTTYNEQFFGPGTRLTVL.

The chain links TRBV2 to TRBJ1-1; D remains ambiguous. CDR3 length: 15 amino acids. CDR1 SNHLY and CDR2 FYNNEI come from the germline V gene. The V end was cut by 6 bases, the J end by 4 bases, with 18 bases between. The CDR3 nucleotides are TGTGCCAGCAGGACGGGAGAGGGAGCAAGCACTGAAGCTTTCTTT. It encodes CASRTGEGASTEAFF.

Here the CDR3 reads CASSAGTASTDTQYF. CDR3 coding DNA: TGCGCCAGCAGCGCCGGGACAGCTAGCACAGATACGCAGTATTTT. The genes are TRBV5-1 and TRBJ2-3; 7 bases map to TRBD1. The CDR3 totals 15 residues. Germline V lookup: CDR1 SGHRS, CDR2 YFSETQ. V trimming: 4 bases; J trimming: 0 bases; junction bases outside the gene matches: 5. Full variable domain (remainder filled in from reference TRBV5-1 and TRBJ2-3): KAGVTQTPRYLIKTRGQQVTLSCSPISGHRSVSWYQQTPGQGLQFLFEYFSETQRNKGNFPGRFSGRQFSNSRSEMNVSTLELGDSALYLCASSAGTASTDTQYFGPGTRLTVL.

The chain links TRBV18 to TRBJ1-3; D is ambiguous. The CDR3 has 14 residues. V was clipped by 4 bases and J by 0 bases, with 7 bases between them. Germline V gene sequence: CDR1 KGHSH, CDR2 LQKENI. For the CDR3, the DNA is TGTGCCAGCTCACTACGGGACTCTGGAAACACCATATATTTT. It yields the protein CASSLRDSGNTIYF.

CDR3 in DNA: TGTGCCAGCAGTCACAATCGGGACAGGGAGAAAGCTTTCTTT. Translation gives CASSHNRDREKAFF. This chain joins TRBV6-1 and TRBJ1-1, with TRBD1 matching over 9 bases. Germline V gene lookup returns CDR1 MNHNS and CDR2 SASEGT. V lost 5 bases to trimming and J lost 9 bases; unmatched junction nucleotides: 10. The CDR3 runs to 14 residues.

This clone was seen just once. In DNA, the CDR3 is TGTGCCTGGGGTGCCTCTGTGGGACTCACAGAGAGAAAAGCTTTCTTT. This codes for CAWGASVGLTERKAFF. The J gene is TRBJ1-1, the V gene TRBV30, with a tentative D call TRBD1 (5 bases). This CDR3 spans 16 amino acids. CDR1 is GTSNPN and CDR2 is SVGIG in the germline V gene (reference sequence). The V gene lost 5 bases and the J gene lost 9 bases, with 28 bases spanning the gap.

This chain uses TRBV5-1 with TRBJ2-3; 9 nucleotides match TRBD2. The V gene end was trimmed by 2 bases and the J gene end by 3 bases; junction bases not matched to a gene: 7. There are 16 residues in the CDR3. CDR1 is SGHRS and CDR2 is YFSETQ in the germline V gene. The CDR3 loop is CASSLRISGSTDTQYF. The CDR3, as DNA: TGCGCCAGCAGCTTAAGAATTAGCGGGAGTACAGATACGCAGTATTTT. The variable domain in full, with the rest retrieved from reference TRBV5-1 and TRBJ2-3, is KAGVTQTPRYLIKTRGQQVTLSCSPISGHRSVSWYQQTPGQGLQFLFEYFSETQRNKGNFPGRFSGRQFSNSRSEMNVSTLELGDSALYLCASSLRISGSTDTQYFGPGTRLTVL.

The chain joins TRBV27 to TRBJ2-7; TRBD2 might be the D (6 bases). Germline values: CDR1 MNHEY, CDR2 SMNVEV (reference sequence). V lost 0 bases to trimming and J lost 1 base, with 10 bases between them. The length of the CDR3 is 15 residues. The CDR3 region is CASSLSGTGSYEQYF. The CDR3 region has the DNA TGTGCCAGCAGTTTATCTGGGACTGGGTCCTACGAGCAGTACTTC.

The chain carries TRBV5-1 and TRBJ2-5, with 9 positions matching TRBD1. Germline V gene data show CDR1 as SGHRS and CDR2 as YFSETQ. Trimming at V came to 4 bases and at J to 5 bases, leaving 6 bases not matched to a gene. The CDR3 length is 14 residues. CDR3: CASSGTGGSETQYF. CDR3 DNA: TGCGCCAGCAGCGGCACAGGGGGCTCGGAGACCCAGTACTTC. The full variable domain, rest sourced from reference TRBV5-1 and TRBJ2-5, is KAGVTQTPRYLIKTRGQQVTLSCSPISGHRSVSWYQQTPGQGLQFLFEYFSETQRNKGNFPGRFSGRQFSNSRSEMNVSTLELGDSALYLCASSGTGGSETQYFGPGTRLLVL.

Only a few counts were recorded for this clone. The CDR3 DNA is TGTGCCAGCAGTTATGGAGGGTCCGAGCAGTACTTC. Translated, it gives CASSYGGSEQYF. V and J are TRBV27 and TRBJ2-7, with a weak D call TRBD2 (6 bases). The germline V and J ends were trimmed by 4 bases and 6 bases, with 10 bases remaining between them. The CDR3 runs to 12 residues. The V gene's germline CDR1 is MNHEY and CDR2 SMNVEV (reference sequence).

As DNA, the CDR3 is TGTGCCAGCAGCTTGGAGGAGTGGGTCAGCGGATATGGGTACTTC. Protein sequence: CASSLEEWVSGYGYF. This chain joins TRBV5-5 and TRBJ2-7; possible D gene TRBD2, 5 bases. The CDR3 is 15 amino acids. Germline-derived CDR1 and CDR2 are SGHKS and YYEKEE (reference sequence). Trimming left V 0 bases short and J 12 bases short, with 22 bases between.

The chain couples TRBV9 to TRBJ1-3; no firm D call. CDR3 length equals 16 residues. Germline CDR1 and CDR2: SGDLS and YYNGEE. V was clipped by 0 bases and J by 0 bases, with 10 bases between them. As DNA, the CDR3 is TGTGCCAGCAGCGTAGCGTCCGGGAGCTCTGGAAACACCATATATTTT. It yields the protein CASSVASGSSGNTIYF.

The CDR3: CASSYTGLEDTQYF. The CDR3 bases are TGTGCCAGCAGTTATACGGGGTTGGAGGATACGCAGTATTTT. This chain connects TRBV6-6 to TRBJ2-3, with D maybe TRBD2 (5 bases). CDR1 and CDR2 (germline): MNHNY, SVGAGI (reference sequence). V dropped 3 bases and J dropped 6 bases, with 13 bases sitting between them. The CDR3 loop spans 14 amino acids.

The genes are TRBV7-2 and TRBJ1-4; D is uncertain. This CDR3 comprises 14 residues. CDR1 is SGHTA and CDR2 is FQGNSA in the germline V gene. V was clipped by 5 bases and J by 7 bases, with 14 bases between them. The CDR3 is CASSARTGSEKLFF. The CDR3 DNA follows: TGTGCCAGCAGCGCTCGTACCGGGAGTGAAAAACTGTTTTTT.

The chain has TRBV30 and TRBJ1-2; D ambiguous. Germline lookup yields CDR1 GTSNPN and CDR2 SVGIG (reference sequence). This CDR3 has 12 residues. V shed 7 bases and J shed 5 bases, with 14 bases lying between them. The CDR3 DNA follows: TGTGCCTTGAAACCGGGAACTTATGGCTACACCTTC. Protein: CALKPGTYGYTF.

The rearrangement joins TRBV19 to TRBJ1-1, with D uncertain. This CDR3 is 14 amino acids long. Germline CDR1 is LNHDA and CDR2 is SQIVND (reference sequence). V was pared by 5 bases and J by 3 bases, with 13 bases between. The CDR3 reads CASSYSGGYTEAFF. CDR3 nucleotide sequence: TGTGCCAGTAGTTACTCCGGAGGGTACACTGAAGCTTTCTTT.

This rearrangement joins TRBV9 to TRBJ2-1; 7 bases agree with TRBD2. Trimming removed 3 bases from V and 0 bases from J; junction bases left unmatched: 3. Germline loops: CDR1 SGDLS, CDR2 YYNGEE. CDR3 length: 15 amino acids. CDR3 in DNA: TGTGCCAGCAGCGGTCTAGCGGACTCCTACAATGAGCAGTTCTTC. Protein: CASSGLADSYNEQFF. The full variable domain, with the rest looked up from reference TRBV9 and TRBJ2-1, is DSGVTQTPKHLITATGQRVTLRCSPRSGDLSVYWYQQSLDQGLQFLIQYYNGEERAKGNILERFSAQQFPDLHSELNLSSLELGDSALYFCASSGLADSYNEQFFGPGTRLTVL.

CDR3 nucleotides: TGTGCCAGCAGCCTAGGGACAGGGACGAACAATGAGCAGTTCTTC. Protein product: CASSLGTGTNNEQFF. This chain links TRBV4-2 with TRBJ2-1; 9 nucleotides match TRBD1. J was trimmed by 5 bases and V by 4 bases; bases with no gene match: 6. Germline values: CDR1 LGHNA, CDR2 YNFKEQ. CDR3 length: 15 amino acids.

A few counts support this clone. V gene TRBV9 combines with J gene TRBJ1-1; no clear D gene. V was clipped by 4 bases and J by 8 bases, with 15 bases between them. CDR1 and CDR2 (germline): SGDLS, YYNGEE. This CDR3 has 13 amino acids. The CDR3 loop is CASSPHGEGEAFF. The CDR3 DNA reads as TGTGCCAGCAGCCCTCATGGGGAGGGAGAAGCTTTCTTT.

The rearrangement joins TRBV11-2 to TRBJ1-1; TRBD1 matches 8 bases. Germline CDR1 SGHAT, CDR2 FQNNGV. CDR3 length: 13 amino acids. The ends lost 3 bases at V and 10 bases at J; junction bases unmatched: 7. The CDR3 DNA sequence: TGTGCCAGCAGCTTCGGACAGGGTTCCGGAGCTTTCTTT. Protein: CASSFGQGSGAFF.